The table lists the clone carrying this T cell receptor beta chain with a count of one. Its antigen is unknown. The record originates from a study of T cell responses to AZD1222 COVID-19 vaccine. This CDR3 contains 13 residues. V lost 1 base and J 5 bases, leaving 8 bases between the germline ends. Germline V lookup: CDR1 SEHNR, CDR2 FQNEAQ (reference sequence). Study-level results: Recipients of two AZD1222 doses showed rising Spike-specific TCR breadth and depth.

Profiled with immunoSEQ multiplex PCR; TCRdb holds only in-frame clones, not every one. This table holds hundreds of thousands of clones, approximately 94% found once. This TCR came from an adult in good health. The J gene is TRBJ1-1, the V gene TRBV7-9; unclear D gene. The starting material was peripheral blood, obtained on day 0 of MenACWY control vaccination. Written as DNA, the CDR3 is TGTGCCAGCAGCTTAGTTACGGGAACTGAAGCTTTCTTT. Protein product: CASSLVTGTEAFF.